This is a list of T cell receptor beta chains from one sample in a study of T-cell memory formation after mild COVID-19. One entry per CDR3 protein results from TCRdb running MiXCR on the 5' RACE reads. The sample has 450,000 to 650,000 distinct CDR3 sequences, more than 15% seen once; the top ten hold about 12%. Material for sequencing was PBMCs or a T cell subset sorted from them (not recorded which). The receptors come from an adult woman who had mild COVID-19 (a few samples of this study predate the infection). Cell type and time point are not known. CDR3s include the opening cysteine and the closing phenylalanine or tryptophan. D genes are given only for firm matches. Not all rows give a size; the values are once, few, many and, for expanded clones, a class.

j_call: TRBJ2-2; v_call: TRBV5-4; clone_size: NA; d_call: NA; cdr3_aa: CASSLDPSMAGELFF
j_call: TRBJ2-1; v_call: TRBV25-1; clone_size: NA; d_call: TRBD1; cdr3_aa: CASRPGTGWDEQFF
j_call: TRBJ1-1; v_call: TRBV5-1; clone_size: NA; d_call: NA; cdr3_aa: CASSPRWAGGTEAFF
j_call: TRBJ1-1; v_call: TRBV29-1; clone_size: NA; d_call: NA; cdr3_aa: CSASGAGGGMNTEAFF
j_call: TRBJ2-7; v_call: TRBV5-1; clone_size: few; d_call: TRBD2; cdr3_aa: CASSLVTTSSYEQYF
j_call: TRBJ1-4; v_call: TRBV4-1; clone_size: once; d_call: NA; cdr3_aa: CASSRKGDTVEKLFF
j_call: TRBJ1-1; v_call: TRBV27; clone_size: NA; d_call: NA; cdr3_aa: CASSSWSGGHTEAFF
j_call: TRBJ1-2; v_call: TRBV27; clone_size: NA; d_call: TRBD1; cdr3_aa: CASSLKGGSYGYTF
j_call: TRBJ2-7; v_call: TRBV7-8; clone_size: NA; d_call: TRBD1; cdr3_aa: CASLRQGTYEQYF
j_call: TRBJ2-5; v_call: TRBV5-1; clone_size: NA; d_call: TRBD2; cdr3_aa: CARRSGRAEETQYF
j_call: TRBJ2-4; v_call: TRBV12-3/TRBV12-4; clone_size: NA; d_call: TRBD2; cdr3_aa: CASSPPSYSGRALWSKNIQYF
j_call: TRBJ1-5; v_call: TRBV18; clone_size: few; d_call: NA; cdr3_aa: CASSHQGFGNQPQHF
j_call: TRBJ2-3; v_call: TRBV10-3; clone_size: few; d_call: NA; cdr3_aa: CAIRGQTDTQYF
j_call: TRBJ2-2; v_call: TRBV6-5; clone_size: few; d_call: TRBD1; cdr3_aa: CASSRTGIPSGELFF
j_call: TRBJ1-1; v_call: TRBV29-1; clone_size: few; d_call: NA; cdr3_aa: CSVVLNRPGAFF
j_call: TRBJ2-5; v_call: TRBV6-2/TRBV6-3; clone_size: few; d_call: NA; cdr3_aa: CASSGVGVEETQYF
j_call: TRBJ2-7; v_call: TRBV5-1; clone_size: NA; d_call: TRBD1; cdr3_aa: CASSYSPGQGLRGEQYF
j_call: TRBJ2-2; v_call: TRBV11-2; clone_size: few; d_call: NA; cdr3_aa: CASSPGLILNTGELFF
j_call: TRBJ2-3; v_call: TRBV29-1; clone_size: few; d_call: TRBD2; cdr3_aa: CSVWAGGADTQYF
j_call: TRBJ1-5; v_call: TRBV4-2; clone_size: NA; d_call: TRBD1; cdr3_aa: CASSQATQGDQPQHF